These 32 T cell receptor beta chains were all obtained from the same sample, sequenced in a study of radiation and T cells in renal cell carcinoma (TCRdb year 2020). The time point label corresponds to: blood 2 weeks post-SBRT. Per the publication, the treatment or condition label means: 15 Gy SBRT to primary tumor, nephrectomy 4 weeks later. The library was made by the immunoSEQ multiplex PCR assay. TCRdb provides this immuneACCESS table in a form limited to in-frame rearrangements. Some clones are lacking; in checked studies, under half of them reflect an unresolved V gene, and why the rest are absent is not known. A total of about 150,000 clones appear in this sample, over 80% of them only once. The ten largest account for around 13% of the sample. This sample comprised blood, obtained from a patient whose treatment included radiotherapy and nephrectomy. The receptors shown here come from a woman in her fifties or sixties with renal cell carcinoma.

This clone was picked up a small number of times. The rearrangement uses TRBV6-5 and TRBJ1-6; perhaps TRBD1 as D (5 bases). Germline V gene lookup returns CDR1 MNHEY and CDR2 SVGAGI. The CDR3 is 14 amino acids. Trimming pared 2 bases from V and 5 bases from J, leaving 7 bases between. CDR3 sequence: CASSYRDHNSPLHF. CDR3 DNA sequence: TGTGCCAGCAGTTACAGGGACCATAATTCACCCCTCCACTTT.

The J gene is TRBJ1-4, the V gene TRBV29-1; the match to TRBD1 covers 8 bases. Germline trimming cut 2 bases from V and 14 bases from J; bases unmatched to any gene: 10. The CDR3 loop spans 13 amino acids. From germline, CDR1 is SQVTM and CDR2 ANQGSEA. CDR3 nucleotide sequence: TGCAGCGTTGAACTGGCAGGGGGCGACGGTCTGTTTTTT. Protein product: CSVELAGGDGLFF.

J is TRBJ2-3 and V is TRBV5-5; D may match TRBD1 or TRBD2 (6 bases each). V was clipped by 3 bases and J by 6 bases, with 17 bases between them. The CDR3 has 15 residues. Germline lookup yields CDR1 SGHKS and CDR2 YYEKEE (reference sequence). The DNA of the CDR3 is TGTGCCAGCAGCTCGGGACTTTCAGACAGGGATACGCAGTATTTT. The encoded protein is CASSSGLSDRDTQYF.

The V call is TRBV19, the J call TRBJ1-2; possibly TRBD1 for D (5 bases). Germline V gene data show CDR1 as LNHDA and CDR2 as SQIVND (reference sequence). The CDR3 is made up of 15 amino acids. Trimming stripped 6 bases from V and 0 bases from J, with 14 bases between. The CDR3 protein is CASRVPTETNYGYTF. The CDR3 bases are TGTGCCAGTAGGGTTCCGACAGAAACTAACTATGGCTACACCTTC. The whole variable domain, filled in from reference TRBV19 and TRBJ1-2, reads DGGITQSPKYLFRKEGQNVTLSCEQNLNHDAMYWYRQDPGQGLRLIYYSQIVNDFQKGDIAEGYSVSREKKESFPLTVTSAQKNPTAFYLCASRVPTETNYGYTFGSGTRLTVV.

In DNA, the CDR3 is TGTGCCACCAGCAAATCGAGCGAAGGAGATGAAGCTTTCTTT. It specifies CATSKSSEGDEAFF. V is TRBV15 and J is TRBJ1-1; D is ambiguous. CDR1 is LNHNV, CDR2 YYDKDF, per germline (reference sequence). Trimming removed 4 bases from V and 7 bases from J, with 16 bases in between. The length of the CDR3 is 14 residues. The whole variable domain, remainder taken from reference TRBV15 and TRBJ1-1, is DAMVIQNPRYQVTQFGKPVTLSCSQTLNHNVMYWYQQKSSQAPKLLFHYYDKDFNNEADTPDNFQSRRPNTSFCFLDIRSPGLGDTAMYLCATSKSSEGDEAFFGQGTRLTVV.

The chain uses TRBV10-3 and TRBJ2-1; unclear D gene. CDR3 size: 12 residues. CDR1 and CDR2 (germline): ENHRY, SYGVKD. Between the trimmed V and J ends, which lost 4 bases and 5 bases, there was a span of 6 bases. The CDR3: CAISARNNEQFF. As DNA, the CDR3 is TGTGCCATCAGTGCCCGGAACAATGAGCAGTTCTTC.

Here the CDR3 reads CASSQDLLNTGELFF. The CDR3 bases are TGCGCCAGCAGCCAAGATCTTCTGAACACCGGGGAGCTGTTTTTT. The J gene is TRBJ2-2, the V gene TRBV4-1; D ambiguous. Trimming removed 0 bases at V and 1 base at J, with 6 bases between. The CDR3 runs 15 residues. Germline assignment: CDR1 MGHRA and CDR2 YSYEKL.

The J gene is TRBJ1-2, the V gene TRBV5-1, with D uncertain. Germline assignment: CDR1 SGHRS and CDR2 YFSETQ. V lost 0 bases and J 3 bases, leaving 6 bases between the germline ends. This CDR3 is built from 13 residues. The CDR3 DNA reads TGCGCCAGCAGCTTGGCGGCAGACTATGGCTACACCTTC. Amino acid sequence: CASSLAADYGYTF. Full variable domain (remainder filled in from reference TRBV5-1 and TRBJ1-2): KAGVTQTPRYLIKTRGQQVTLSCSPISGHRSVSWYQQTPGQGLQFLFEYFSETQRNKGNFPGRFSGRQFSNSRSEMNVSTLELGDSALYLCASSLAADYGYTFGSGTRLTVV.

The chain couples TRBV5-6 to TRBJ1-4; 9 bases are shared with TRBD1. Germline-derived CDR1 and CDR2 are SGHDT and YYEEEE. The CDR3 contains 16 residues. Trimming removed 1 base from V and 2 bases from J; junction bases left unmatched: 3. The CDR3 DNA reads TGTGCCAGCAGCTTGACAGGGGGCGGGACTAATGAAAAACTGTTTTTT. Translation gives CASSLTGGGTNEKLFF.

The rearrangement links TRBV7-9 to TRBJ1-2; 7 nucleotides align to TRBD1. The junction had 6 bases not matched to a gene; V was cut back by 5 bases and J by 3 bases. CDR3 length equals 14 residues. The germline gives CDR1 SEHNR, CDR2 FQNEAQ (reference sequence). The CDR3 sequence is CASSNRQGHYGYTF. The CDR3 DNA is TGTGCCAGCAGCAACCGACAGGGCCACTATGGCTACACCTTC.

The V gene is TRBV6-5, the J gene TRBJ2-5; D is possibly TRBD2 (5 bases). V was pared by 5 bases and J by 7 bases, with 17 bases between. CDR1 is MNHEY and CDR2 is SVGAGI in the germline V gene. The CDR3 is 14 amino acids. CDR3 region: CASSPASTLATQYF. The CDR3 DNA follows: TGTGCCAGCAGTCCGGCCTCCACTCTAGCGACCCAGTACTTC.

The CDR3 spells CASSSSGTQYF. In nucleotides, the CDR3 is TGTGCCAGCAGCTCGTCAGGGACCCAGTACTTC. This chain uses TRBV11-2 with TRBJ2-5; no clear D gene. The CDR3 totals 11 residues. The V gene's germline CDR1 is SGHAT and CDR2 FQNNGV. Between the trimmed V and J ends, which lost 4 bases and 7 bases, there was a span of 7 bases.

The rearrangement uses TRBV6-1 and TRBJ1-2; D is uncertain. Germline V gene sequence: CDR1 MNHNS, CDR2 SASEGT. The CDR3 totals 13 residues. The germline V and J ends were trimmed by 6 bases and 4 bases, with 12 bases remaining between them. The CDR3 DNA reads TGTGCCAGCAGCCAATGGGGAACCTATGGCTACACCTTC. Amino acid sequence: CASSQWGTYGYTF.

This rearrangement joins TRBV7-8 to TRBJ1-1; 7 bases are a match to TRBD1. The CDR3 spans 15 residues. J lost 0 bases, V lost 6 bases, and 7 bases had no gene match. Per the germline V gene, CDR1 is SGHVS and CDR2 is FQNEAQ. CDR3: CASSLRTGMNTEAFF. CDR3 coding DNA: TGTGCCAGCAGTCTTAGGACAGGCATGAACACTGAAGCTTTCTTT.

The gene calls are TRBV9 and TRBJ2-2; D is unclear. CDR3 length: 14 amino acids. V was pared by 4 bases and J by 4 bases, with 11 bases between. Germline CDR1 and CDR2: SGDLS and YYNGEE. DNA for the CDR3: TGTGCCAGCAGCTCAGAGACGGGCACCGGGGAGCTGTTTTTT. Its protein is CASSSETGTGELFF.

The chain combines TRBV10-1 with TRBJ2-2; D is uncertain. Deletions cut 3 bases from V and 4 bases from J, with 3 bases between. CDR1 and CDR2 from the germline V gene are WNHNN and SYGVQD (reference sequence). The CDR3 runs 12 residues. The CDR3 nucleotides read TGCGCCAGCAGTGAAGGCACCGGGGAGCTGTTTTTT. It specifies CASSEGTGELFF.

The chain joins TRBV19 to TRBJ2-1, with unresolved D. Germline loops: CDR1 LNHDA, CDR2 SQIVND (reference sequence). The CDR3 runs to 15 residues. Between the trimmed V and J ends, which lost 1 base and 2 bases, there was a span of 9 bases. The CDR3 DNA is TGTGCCAGTAGTATAGGGCCAGTTCCCTACAATGAGCAGTTCTTC. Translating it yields CASSIGPVPYNEQFF.

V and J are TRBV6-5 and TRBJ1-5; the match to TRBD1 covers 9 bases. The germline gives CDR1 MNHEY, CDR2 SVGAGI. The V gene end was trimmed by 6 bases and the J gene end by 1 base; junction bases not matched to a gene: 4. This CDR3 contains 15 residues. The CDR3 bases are TGTGCCAGCAGCCTCACAGGGGGCAGCAATCAGCCCCAGCATTTT. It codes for CASSLTGGSNQPQHF.

This CDR3 is CASSDRGTYGYTF. The CDR3 DNA reads TGTGCCAGCTCGGACAGGGGTACCTATGGCTACACCTTC. The V gene is TRBV19, the J gene TRBJ1-2; TRBD1 aligns across 9 bases. Germline V lookup: CDR1 LNHDA, CDR2 SQIVND (reference sequence). V was clipped by 9 bases and J by 4 bases; unmatched bases: 6. The CDR3 covers 13 residues.

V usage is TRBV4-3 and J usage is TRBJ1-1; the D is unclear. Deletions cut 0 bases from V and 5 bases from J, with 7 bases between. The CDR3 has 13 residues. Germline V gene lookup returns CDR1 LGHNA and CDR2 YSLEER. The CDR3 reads CASSQETWTEAFF. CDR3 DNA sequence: TGCGCCAGCAGCCAAGAAACTTGGACTGAAGCTTTCTTT.

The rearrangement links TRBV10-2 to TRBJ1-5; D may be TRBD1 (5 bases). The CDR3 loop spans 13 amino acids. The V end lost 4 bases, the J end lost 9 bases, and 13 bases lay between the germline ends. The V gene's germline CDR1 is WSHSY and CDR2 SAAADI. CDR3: CASSVPGLPPQHF. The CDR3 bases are TGCGCCAGCAGTGTACCGGGGCTCCCGCCCCAGCATTTT.

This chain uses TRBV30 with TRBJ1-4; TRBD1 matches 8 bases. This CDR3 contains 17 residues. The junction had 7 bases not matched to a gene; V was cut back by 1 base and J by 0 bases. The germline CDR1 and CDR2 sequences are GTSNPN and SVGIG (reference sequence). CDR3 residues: CAWSADRGLPTNEKLFF. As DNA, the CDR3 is TGTGCCTGGAGTGCCGACAGGGGACTTCCAACTAATGAAAAACTGTTTTTT.

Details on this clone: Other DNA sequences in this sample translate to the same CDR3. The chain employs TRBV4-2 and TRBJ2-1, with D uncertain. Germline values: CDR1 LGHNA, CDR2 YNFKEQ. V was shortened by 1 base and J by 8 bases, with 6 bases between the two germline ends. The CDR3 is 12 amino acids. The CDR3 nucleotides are TGTGCCAGCAGCCAAGTCTCGGATGAGCAGTTCTTC. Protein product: CASSQVSDEQFF.

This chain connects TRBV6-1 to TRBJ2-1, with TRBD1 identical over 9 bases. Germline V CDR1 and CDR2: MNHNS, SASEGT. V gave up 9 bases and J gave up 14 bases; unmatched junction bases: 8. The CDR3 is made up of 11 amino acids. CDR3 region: CASSNRDREFF. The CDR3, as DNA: TGTGCCAGTTCTAACCGGGACAGGGAGTTCTTC.

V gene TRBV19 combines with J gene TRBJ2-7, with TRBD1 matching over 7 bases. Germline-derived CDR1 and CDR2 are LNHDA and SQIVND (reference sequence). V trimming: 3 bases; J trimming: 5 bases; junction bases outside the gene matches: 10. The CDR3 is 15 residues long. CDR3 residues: CASSISRTGLDEQYF. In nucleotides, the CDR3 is TGTGCCAGTAGTATTTCCCGGACAGGACTCGACGAGCAGTACTTC.

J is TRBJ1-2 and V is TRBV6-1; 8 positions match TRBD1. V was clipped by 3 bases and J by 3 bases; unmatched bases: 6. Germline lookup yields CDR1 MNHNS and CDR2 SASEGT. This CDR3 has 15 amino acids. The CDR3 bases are TGTGCCAGCAGTGAGCCTGGACAGGGATACTATGGCTACACCTTC. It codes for CASSEPGQGYYGYTF.

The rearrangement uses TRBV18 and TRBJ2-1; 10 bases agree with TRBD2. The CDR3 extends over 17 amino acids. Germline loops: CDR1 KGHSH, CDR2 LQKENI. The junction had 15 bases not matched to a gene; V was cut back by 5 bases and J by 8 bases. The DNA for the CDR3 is TGTGCCAGCTCAAACCAGGCGGCTAGCGGGGGTTGGGATGAGCAGTTCTTC. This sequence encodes CASSNQAASGGWDEQFF. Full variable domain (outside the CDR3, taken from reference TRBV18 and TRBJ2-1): NAGVMQNPRHLVRRRGQEARLRCSPMKGHSHVYWYRQLPEEGLKFMVYLQKENIIDESGMPKERFSAEFPKEGPSILRIQQVVRGDSAAYFCASSNQAASGGWDEQFFGPGTRLTVL.

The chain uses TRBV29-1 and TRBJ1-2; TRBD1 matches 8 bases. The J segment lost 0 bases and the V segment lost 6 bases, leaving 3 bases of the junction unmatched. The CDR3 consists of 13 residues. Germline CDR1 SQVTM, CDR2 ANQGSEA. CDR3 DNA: TGCAGCGTCGAGGGACAGGCTAACTATGGCTACACCTTC. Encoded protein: CSVEGQANYGYTF.

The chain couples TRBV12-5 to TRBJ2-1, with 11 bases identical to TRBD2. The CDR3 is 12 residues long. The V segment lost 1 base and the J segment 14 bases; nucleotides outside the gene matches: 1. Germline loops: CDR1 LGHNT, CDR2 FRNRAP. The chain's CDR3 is CASGLGLAGKFF. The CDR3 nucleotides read TGTGCTAGTGGTTTGGGACTAGCGGGGAAGTTCTTC.

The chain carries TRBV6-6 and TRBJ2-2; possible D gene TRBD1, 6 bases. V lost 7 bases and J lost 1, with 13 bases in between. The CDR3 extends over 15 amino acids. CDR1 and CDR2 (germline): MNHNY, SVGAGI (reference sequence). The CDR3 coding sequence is TGTGCCAGCATACGAACAGGGCGGAACACCGGGGAGCTGTTTTTT. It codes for CASIRTGRNTGELFF.

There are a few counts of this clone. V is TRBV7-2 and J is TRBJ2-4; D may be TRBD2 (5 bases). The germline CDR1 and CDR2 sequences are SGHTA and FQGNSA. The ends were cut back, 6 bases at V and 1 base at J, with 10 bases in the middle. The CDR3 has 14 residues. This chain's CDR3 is CASSSPGAKNIQYF. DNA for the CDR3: TGTGCCAGCAGTTCCCCGGGGGCCAAAAACATTCAGTACTTC.

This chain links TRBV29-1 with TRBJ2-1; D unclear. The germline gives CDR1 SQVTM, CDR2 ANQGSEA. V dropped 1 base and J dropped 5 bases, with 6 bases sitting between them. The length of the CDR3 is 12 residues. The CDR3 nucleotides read TGCAGCGTTGAAGTACTAAACAATGAGCAGTTCTTC. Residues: CSVEVLNNEQFF.